This T cell receptor beta chain appears in the sequencing data of a study of T cell responses to AZD1222 COVID-19 vaccine. Study information: Second doses at about 4 or about 12 weeks were pooled. Broader study findings: In all cases, repertoires were sampled only after the peak T cell response.

Only in-frame clones appear in the TCRdb table, and some are missing; sequencing was by immunoSEQ multiplex PCR. The sample has tens of thousands of clones, about 88% seen once. Comment on this clone: The antigen remains unidentified.

This TCR derives from an adult in good health. The sample here was peripheral blood, taken on day 0 of AZD1222 vaccination.

CDR3 loop: CASKDRGGEKLFF. The DNA of the CDR3 is TGTGCCAGTAAAGACAGGGGAGGGGAAAAACTGTTTTTT. The chain links TRBV19 to TRBJ1-4, with 8 positions matching TRBD1. The CDR3 length is 13 residues. Germline loops: CDR1 LNHDA, CDR2 SQIVND (reference sequence). J gave up 8 bases and V 7 bases, and 6 bases lay outside the gene matches.